This T cell receptor beta chain was documented in a study of cytomegalovirus exposure and HLA in healthy donors. As to this clone: The antigen remains unidentified.

Every donor was a healthy person donating bone marrow. With 0 bases clipped from V and 0 bases from J, the junction kept 2 bases outside the gene matches. CDR1 SGHTA and CDR2 FQGNSA come from the germline V gene. There are 15 residues in the CDR3. Both 60 Vbeta primers and 13 Jbeta primers went into the PCR. In the study's own analysis: Later reanalysis found about 78 million unique TCR beta chains, about 11 million of them shared. The repertoire was sequenced with immunoSEQ multiplex PCR; TCRdb's copy has only in-frame clones and lacks some. The V and J calls and clone size were taken over from that table, and D and trimming were inferred from the DNA. The sample records 150,000 to 200,000 clones, roughly 85% being singletons. Study results and caveats: Rare TCR sequences dominated, though some public TCRs recurred in many donors.

This sequence joins TRBV7-2 and TRBJ2-7; TRBD2 matches 7 bases. Material: PBMCs. This TCR came from a man between 35 and 55 years old in good health and CMV-seronegative. CDR3 region: CASSLAGGTSYEQYF. As DNA, the CDR3 is TGTGCCAGCAGCTTAGCGGGGGGGACCTCCTACGAGCAGTACTTC.